This entry lists 32 T cell receptor beta chains sequenced from one sample in a study of cytomegalovirus exposure and HLA in healthy donors. PCR was performed using 60 Vbeta and 13 Jbeta primers. TCRdb keeps only in-frame clones here, not all; method: immunoSEQ multiplex PCR. This table has approximately 170,000 clones, approximately 80% appearing once. Sequenced material: PBMCs. All receptors come from a woman in her thirties or forties in good health and CMV-seropositive.

The chain recombines TRBV25-1 with TRBJ1-2; weak D call: TRBD1 (6 bases). Trimming pared 3 bases from V and 4 bases from J, leaving 9 bases between. This CDR3 spans 13 amino acids. Per the germline V gene, CDR1 is MGHDK and CDR2 is SYGVNS. The CDR3 loop reads CASSDNRVYGYTF. CDR3 in DNA: TGTGCCAGCAGTGATAACAGGGTCTATGGCTACACCTTC.

The rearrangement uses TRBV10-2 and TRBJ2-5, with 8 bases matching TRBD1. Looked up from germline, CDR1 is WSHSY and CDR2 is SAAADI. The CDR3 runs to 14 residues. The V gene end was trimmed by 7 bases and the J gene end by 0 bases; junction bases not matched to a gene: 4. Here the CDR3 DNA reads TGCGCCAGCAACGACAGGGGATACCAAGAGACCCAGTACTTC. This encodes CASNDRGYQETQYF.

The chain links TRBV6-5 to TRBJ2-7; maybe TRBD2 (5 bases). V lost 8 bases to trimming and J lost 6 bases, with 17 bases between them. Germline-derived CDR1 and CDR2 are MNHEY and SVGAGI. This CDR3 has 13 amino acids. DNA of the CDR3: TGTGCCAGCCAGATGGACTTCCCTGGCGAGCAGTACTTC. It yields the protein CASQMDFPGEQYF.

To note about this clone: One end of the junction varies from germline; a read error may be responsible. This chain connects TRBV6-6 to TRBJ2-7, with TRBD1 matching over 11 bases. Germline V CDR1 and CDR2: MNHNY, SVGAGI (reference sequence). This CDR3 is 15 amino acids long. The CDR3 here is CASSRGTGGHYERYF. CDR3 coding DNA: TGTGCCAGCAGCCGCGGGACAGGGGGGCACTACGAGCGGTACTTC.

The rearrangement uses TRBV2 and TRBJ2-2; 10 bases fit TRBD2. Germline V gene lookup returns CDR1 SNHLY and CDR2 FYNNEI. With 7 bases clipped from V and 7 bases from J, the junction kept 6 bases outside the gene matches. The CDR3 is 14 amino acids. DNA for the CDR3: TGTGCCAGCACTAGCGGGAGAATCGTCGGGGAGCTGTTTTTT. Its protein is CASTSGRIVGELFF. Complete variable domain (other parts from reference TRBV2 and TRBJ2-2): EPEVTQTPSHQVTQMGQEVILRCVPISNHLYFYWYRQILGQKVEFLVSFYNNEISEKSEIFDDQFSVERPDGSNFTLKIRSTKLEDSAMYFCASTSGRIVGELFFGEGSRLTVL.

The CDR3 loop is CASSRRGSGSTSYEQYF. The CDR3 nucleotides are TGTGCCAGTAGCCGCCGAGGGAGCGGGAGTACGTCCTACGAGCAGTACTTC. The V gene is TRBV19, the J gene TRBJ2-7; 8 bases agree with TRBD2. With V trimmed by 6 bases and J by 1 base, 14 bases remained unmatched. CDR3 length: 17 amino acids. The V gene's germline CDR1 is LNHDA and CDR2 SQIVND (reference sequence). Using reference TRBV19 and TRBJ2-7 for the parts outside the CDR3, the full variable domain is DGGITQSPKYLFRKEGQNVTLSCEQNLNHDAMYWYRQDPGQGLRLIYYSQIVNDFQKGDIAEGYSVSREKKESFPLTVTSAQKNPTAFYLCASSRRGSGSTSYEQYFGPGTRLTVT.

This chain links TRBV6-5 with TRBJ1-6; D perhaps matches TRBD1 (5 bases). Trimming removed 7 bases at V and 9 bases at J, with 13 bases between. CDR3 size: 13 residues. Germline V gene data show CDR1 as MNHEY and CDR2 as SVGAGI. In nucleotides, the CDR3 is TGTGCCAGCACTAAACTCCAGGGTTCACCCCTCCACTTT. Its translation is CASTKLQGSPLHF.

This clone was seen a handful of times. The chain joins TRBV5-1 to TRBJ2-1; 9 nucleotides agree with TRBD1. Germline V gene sequence: CDR1 SGHRS, CDR2 YFSETQ. The ends lost 0 bases at V and 5 bases at J; junction bases unmatched: 3. There are 15 residues in the CDR3. CDR3 loop: CASSLGDRVNNEQFF. In DNA form, the CDR3 reads TGCGCCAGCAGCTTGGGGGACAGGGTCAACAATGAGCAGTTCTTC. Based on the CDR3 plus reference TRBV5-1 and TRBJ2-1, the full variable domain is KAGVTQTPRYLIKTRGQQVTLSCSPISGHRSVSWYQQTPGQGLQFLFEYFSETQRNKGNFPGRFSGRQFSNSRSEMNVSTLELGDSALYLCASSLGDRVNNEQFFGPGTRLTVL.

In its sample, this clone was seen a few times. The chain has TRBV27 and TRBJ2-6; 10 bases line up with TRBD1. V gave up 6 bases and J gave up 0 bases; unmatched junction bases: 11. Germline CDR1 is MNHEY and CDR2 is SMNVEV (reference sequence). The CDR3 contains 19 residues. CDR3: CASSPGQGNFNSGANVLTF. The CDR3 DNA sequence: TGTGCCAGCAGCCCGGGACAGGGGAACTTTAACTCTGGGGCCAACGTCCTGACTTTC.

V gene TRBV11-3 combines with J gene TRBJ2-3; a weak D match, TRBD2 (6 bases). The germline CDR1 and CDR2 sequences are SGHNT and YENEEA. Between the trimmed V and J ends, which lost 5 bases and 6 bases, there was a span of 18 bases. This CDR3 region has 15 residues. The CDR3 protein is CASSHGSGVLDTQYF. The CDR3 nucleotides are TGTGCCAGCAGCCACGGTAGCGGTGTGCTGGATACGCAGTATTTT.

The gene calls are TRBV5-1 and TRBJ1-1; 7 bases fit TRBD1. From germline, CDR1 is SGHRS and CDR2 YFSETQ. Trimming removed 3 bases from V and 3 bases from J; junction bases left unmatched: 5. This CDR3 contains 14 residues. The CDR3 protein is CASSSYRGDTEAFF. The CDR3 nucleotides are TGCGCCAGCAGCTCTTACAGGGGAGACACTGAAGCTTTCTTT.

The chain uses TRBV5-1 and TRBJ2-1; 8 bases are shared with TRBD2. The J segment lost 7 bases and the V segment lost 6 bases, leaving 12 bases of the junction unmatched. Germline V gene lookup returns CDR1 SGHRS and CDR2 YFSETQ. This CDR3 has 15 amino acids. The CDR3 nucleotides read TGCGCCAGCACTGCGGCGGGGGGTGGTCAGAATGAGCAGTTCTTC. It is translated as CASTAAGGGQNEQFF. The variable domain in full, with the rest retrieved from reference TRBV5-1 and TRBJ2-1, is KAGVTQTPRYLIKTRGQQVTLSCSPISGHRSVSWYQQTPGQGLQFLFEYFSETQRNKGNFPGRFSGRQFSNSRSEMNVSTLELGDSALYLCASTAAGGGQNEQFFGPGTRLTVL.

The J gene is TRBJ2-1, the V gene TRBV6-5; D is perhaps TRBD2 (6 bases). The CDR3 is made up of 15 amino acids. Per the germline V gene, CDR1 is MNHEY and CDR2 is SVGAGI. V lost 6 bases, J lost 6 bases, and 18 bases lay in between. The CDR3 region is CASSPRGGLGNEQFF. The CDR3 region has the DNA TGTGCCAGCAGCCCCCGTGGGGGGTTGGGCAATGAGCAGTTCTTC.

The chain uses TRBV7-9 and TRBJ2-7; 7 bases are shared with TRBD2. The J segment lost 0 bases and the V segment lost 3 bases, leaving 11 bases of the junction unmatched. Germline lookup yields CDR1 SEHNR and CDR2 FQNEAQ (reference sequence). The CDR3 is 17 residues long. DNA for the CDR3: TGTGCCAGCAGCTTTATCGGAAGCGGGGATTCCTCCTACGAGCAGTACTTC. Protein sequence: CASSFIGSGDSSYEQYF.

This rearrangement joins TRBV2 to TRBJ2-3, with TRBD2 matching over 12 bases. J lost 2 bases, V lost 3 bases, and 9 bases had no gene match. Germline V gene lookup returns CDR1 SNHLY and CDR2 FYNNEI. The CDR3 consists of 18 residues. The CDR3 sequence: CASSEGTSGPPTTDTQYF. The DNA of the CDR3 is TGTGCCAGCAGTGAGGGGACTAGCGGGCCTCCTACCACAGATACGCAGTATTTT.

This sequence joins TRBV19 and TRBJ1-3, with D possibly TRBD1 on 5 matching bases. This CDR3 contains 16 residues. Germline V lookup: CDR1 LNHDA, CDR2 SQIVND (reference sequence). V lost 0 bases to trimming and J lost 2 bases, with 11 bases between them. CDR3 DNA: TGTGCCAGTAGTATAGAATTGGCCAGGGCTGGAAACACCATATATTTT. Translating it yields CASSIELARAGNTIYF.

V is TRBV19 and J is TRBJ1-2; 10 bases are shared with TRBD1. CDR1 and CDR2 from the germline V gene are LNHDA and SQIVND (reference sequence). The trim removed 6 bases at V and 2 bases at J, leaving 0 bases unmatched. This CDR3 contains 13 residues. DNA of the CDR3: TGTGCCAGTAGGGACAGGGGGAACTATGGCTACACCTTC. Translation gives CASRDRGNYGYTF.

This clone came up once. The CDR3 region is CASSSTGGVTEAFF. CDR3 sequence (DNA): TGTGCCAGCAGCTCGACAGGGGGAGTCACTGAAGCTTTCTTT. This sequence joins TRBV7-2 and TRBJ1-1; 9 nucleotides align to TRBD1. Germline assignment: CDR1 SGHTA and CDR2 FQGNSA. The CDR3 loop spans 14 amino acids. Trimming took 4 bases from V and 4 from J; bases not matched to a gene: 4.

The gene calls are TRBV6-1 and TRBJ2-7, with 9 bases fitting TRBD1. This CDR3 has 14 amino acids. The germline CDR1 and CDR2 sequences are MNHNS and SASEGT. Germline trimming cut 7 bases from V and 0 bases from J; bases unmatched to any gene: 4. The CDR3: CASKGQGSSYEQYF. The CDR3 DNA follows: TGTGCCAGCAAGGGACAGGGAAGCTCCTACGAGCAGTACTTC.

The sample holds a few counts of this clone. The V call is TRBV7-2, the J call TRBJ1-2; TRBD1 matches at 11 bases. This CDR3 region has 17 residues. With 5 bases clipped from V and 0 bases from J, the junction kept 8 bases outside the gene matches. Germline V gives CDR1 SGHTA, CDR2 FQGNSA. The CDR3 region has the DNA TGTGCCAGCAGCGAACGGACAGGGGGCTTTACTAACTATGGCTACACCTTC. Its translation: CASSERTGGFTNYGYTF.

The CDR3 reads CASSYSTGQGRNTIYF. The CDR3 bases are TGTGCCAGCAGTTACTCTACGGGCCAGGGGCGAAACACCATATATTTT. The rearrangement uses TRBV6-6 and TRBJ1-3, with a possible D match to TRBD1 (6 bases). The V gene's germline CDR1 is MNHNY and CDR2 SVGAGI (reference sequence). V dropped 0 bases and J dropped 5 bases, with 14 bases sitting between them. CDR3 length: 16 amino acids.

This chain uses TRBV27 with TRBJ2-1, with 7 positions matching TRBD2. CDR3 size: 16 residues. Trimming removed 2 bases from V and 1 base from J; junction bases left unmatched: 5. Germline lookup yields CDR1 MNHEY and CDR2 SMNVEV (reference sequence). CDR3 loop: CASSLDGGISYNEQFF. CDR3 coding DNA: TGTGCCAGCAGTTTAGACGGGGGGATTTCCTACAATGAGCAGTTCTTC.

The DNA of the CDR3 is TGTGCCAGCAGCTTGGAGGGGAGGTACCAAGAGACCCAGTACTTC. Its translation: CASSLEGRYQETQYF. The chain uses TRBV5-4 and TRBJ2-5; D is possibly TRBD2 (6 bases). The germline V gene encodes CDR1 SGHNT and CDR2 YYREEE (reference sequence). This CDR3 is 15 amino acids long. The ends were cut back, 0 bases at V and 0 bases at J, with 9 bases in the middle.

J is TRBJ1-2 and V is TRBV6-5; 10 bases match TRBD1. V trimming: 7 bases; J trimming: 8 bases; junction bases outside the gene matches: 10. CDR1 and CDR2 (germline): MNHEY, SVGAGI. This CDR3 has 14 amino acids. The CDR3 spells CASNRDRGTTGYTF. CDR3 nucleotides: TGTGCCAGCAACAGGGACAGGGGAACTACGGGCTACACCTTC.

The rearrangement joins TRBV5-6 to TRBJ2-1; 11 bases are shared with TRBD2. Losses at the gene ends were 4 bases for V and 9 bases for J; bases not matched to a gene: 9. The CDR3 has 15 amino acids. Germline CDR1 SGHDT, CDR2 YYEEEE. This CDR3 reads CASSILTSGGSEQFF. CDR3 DNA: TGTGCCAGCAGCATCCTCACTAGCGGGGGATCTGAGCAGTTCTTC.

This chain connects TRBV6-7 to TRBJ1-1; D ambiguous. TRBV6-7 belongs to the ORF category, with a function that is uncertain. The CDR3 is made up of 15 amino acids. V was clipped by 4 bases and J by 1 base, with 13 bases between them. CDR3: CASSWRARENTEAFF. The CDR3 coding sequence is TGTGCCAGCAGTTGGAGGGCAAGGGAGAACACTGAAGCTTTCTTT.

The table lists this clone with a count of one. V is TRBV10-2 and J is TRBJ1-5; 7 bases are shared with TRBD1. Per the germline V gene, CDR1 is WSHSY and CDR2 is SAAADI. With V trimmed by 0 bases and J by 8 bases, 4 bases remained unmatched. The CDR3 extends over 14 amino acids. CDR3 residues: CASSESGGLEPQHF. The CDR3, as DNA: TGCGCCAGCAGTGAGTCAGGGGGCTTAGAGCCCCAGCATTTT.

A single count supports this clone. This rearrangement joins TRBV5-1 to TRBJ2-5, with 7 bases that match TRBD1. In germline, CDR1 is SGHRS, CDR2 YFSETQ. The CDR3 totals 15 residues. The V segment lost 4 bases and the J segment 2 bases; nucleotides outside the gene matches: 8. The CDR3 region has the DNA TGCGCCAGCAGCGTCAAGGGGGCCCTTCAAGAGACCCAGTACTTC. This gives the protein CASSVKGALQETQYF. The full variable domain, rest sourced from reference TRBV5-1 and TRBJ2-5, is KAGVTQTPRYLIKTRGQQVTLSCSPISGHRSVSWYQQTPGQGLQFLFEYFSETQRNKGNFPGRFSGRQFSNSRSEMNVSTLELGDSALYLCASSVKGALQETQYFGPGTRLLVL.

The rearrangement links TRBV9 to TRBJ2-3; 15 bases line up with TRBD2. In germline, CDR1 is SGDLS, CDR2 YYNGEE. The CDR3 extends over 17 amino acids. The junction had 8 bases not matched to a gene; V was cut back by 3 bases and J by 6 bases. CDR3 nucleotide sequence: TGTGCCAGCAGCGCTGGACTAGCGGGAGGGCCTTGGGATACGCAGTATTTT. This sequence encodes CASSAGLAGGPWDTQYF.

The rearrangement joins TRBV5-1 to TRBJ2-2; 9 bases are shared with TRBD1. V lost 4 bases, J lost 6 bases, and 7 bases stayed unmatched. This CDR3 is 15 amino acids long. Germline V gives CDR1 SGHRS, CDR2 YFSETQ. The CDR3 here is CASSRGQGVAGELFF. DNA of the CDR3: TGCGCCAGCAGCCGGGGACAGGGAGTGGCCGGGGAGCTGTTTTTT.

The chain has TRBV5-6 and TRBJ1-1; possible D gene TRBD1, 6 bases. V dropped 4 bases and J dropped 3 bases, with 16 bases sitting between them. There are 15 residues in the CDR3. The germline V gene has CDR1 SGHDT and CDR2 YYEEEE. The CDR3 is CASSVQWTDYTEAFF. The DNA for the CDR3 is TGTGCCAGCAGCGTTCAATGGACAGACTACACTGAAGCTTTCTTT.

For this clone: One junction end disagrees with the germline gene, perhaps due to a read error. The rearrangement joins TRBV7-9 to TRBJ1-1; TRBD1 matches at 7 bases. From germline, CDR1 is SEHNR and CDR2 FQNEAQ (reference sequence). The CDR3 runs 12 residues. The CDR3, as DNA: TGTTCCAGCAGCCTAAGACAGGGTGAAGCTTTCTTT. This translates into CSSSLRQGEAFF.